This TCR beta chain comes out of a study of T cells in localized non-small cell lung cancer. Study-level points and caveats: The appearance of a median 57 of the top 100 tumor clones was seen in adjacent lung. In uninvolved adjacent lung, T cell clonality reached its highest value, exceeding tumor. Analysis by sequencing included only one tumor region, so heterogeneity remains possible.

Sequencing was performed with immunoSEQ multiplex PCR; in TCRdb, only in-frame clones are kept and a portion is missing. The table lists around 19,000 clones, about 90% of them singletons. Trimming removed 3 bases from V and 4 bases from J, with 9 bases in between. Germline V gene lookup returns CDR1 LNHDA and CDR2 SQIVND (reference sequence). CDR3 length: 13 amino acids. Comments on this clone: Antigen: not known.

The source material was peripheral blood, sampled before any cancer treatment. The chain uses TRBV19 and TRBJ1-1; no clear D. The source is a woman aged 35-75 years with stage I lung adenocarcinoma. The CDR3 sequence is CASSIAGPTEAFF. The CDR3 DNA sequence: TGTGCCAGTAGTATCGCAGGCCCCACTGAAGCTTTCTTT.